The next 6 T cell receptor beta chains were all read from a single sample in a study of OX40 agonist ivuxolimab in advanced cancers. Here immunoSEQ multiplex PCR was the method, and the copy in TCRdb shows in-frame clones only, minus some. The sample lists about 63,000 clones; approximately 91% were seen once. Sample: CD4+ or CD8+ T cells sorted from blood, taken in a trial of the OX40 agonist ivuxolimab. These TCRs come from an adult with an advanced solid tumor such as melanoma, head and neck, liver or kidney cancer.

This clone was found a few times. The V and J genes are TRBV5-1 and TRBJ2-1; a possible D gene is TRBD2 (5 bases). There are 14 residues in the CDR3. CDR1 is SGHRS and CDR2 is YFSETQ in the germline V gene. Trimming shortened V by 3 bases and J by 3 bases, and 10 bases separated the two germline ends. CDR3 loop: CASSSQDYYNEQFF. For the CDR3, the DNA is TGCGCCAGCAGCTCCCAAGACTACTACAATGAGCAGTTCTTC.

The chain has TRBV6-6 and TRBJ2-1; TRBD2 matches at 8 bases. This CDR3 is 15 amino acids long. CDR1 and CDR2 from the germline V gene are MNHNY and SVGAGI (reference sequence). J was trimmed by 9 bases and V by 6 bases; bases with no gene match: 13. DNA for the CDR3: TGTGCCAGCAGCGAGGGACCGGGACTAGACGTTGAGCAGTTCTTC. Its protein is CASSEGPGLDVEQFF.

The chain is built from TRBV6-5 and TRBJ2-5; D uncertain. Germline values: CDR1 MNHEY, CDR2 SVGAGI. V was cut by 9 bases and J by 1 base, with 12 bases left in between. This CDR3 has 13 amino acids. CDR3 in amino acids: CASHARSQETQYF. As DNA, the CDR3 is TGTGCCAGTCACGCGCGGAGCCAAGAGACCCAGTACTTC.

The chain recombines TRBV27 with TRBJ1-1, with a weak D call TRBD1 (5 bases). CDR1 is MNHEY, CDR2 SMNVEV, per germline (reference sequence). The CDR3 is made up of 14 amino acids. V dropped 6 bases and J dropped 1 base, with 12 bases sitting between them. CDR3 loop: CASRQGGANTEAFF. CDR3 bases: TGTGCCAGCAGACAAGGCGGGGCGAACACTGAAGCTTTCTTT.

The chain couples TRBV4-1 to TRBJ2-1; TRBD2 matches 10 bases. The CDR3 spans 16 residues. From germline, CDR1 is MGHRA and CDR2 YSYEKL. J gave up 0 bases and V 4 bases, and 3 bases lay outside the gene matches. CDR3: CASSLGLADSYNEQFF. The CDR3 coding sequence is TGCGCCAGCAGCCTCGGACTAGCGGACTCCTACAATGAGCAGTTCTTC.

This sequence joins TRBV28 and TRBJ2-1, with 15 bases identical to TRBD2. Germline V gene data show CDR1 as MDHEN and CDR2 as SYDVKM. After removal of 5 bases from V and 1 base from J, the junction contained 15 bases not matched to a gene. The CDR3 runs 21 residues. CDR3 nucleotide sequence: TGTGCCAGCAGTCCCCAAGGACTAGCGGGAGGGCCTGGGGGGTCCTACAATGAGCAGTTCTTC. Residues: CASSPQGLAGGPGGSYNEQFF.